These 2 T cell receptor beta chains were sequenced from one sample in a study of blood T cell repertoires in COVID-19. Clones were read by immunoSEQ multiplex PCR, and TCRdb kept only the in-frame ones, dropping some. The table lists under 110,000 clones, 71% of them singletons, with approximately 0.9% in the top ten. The sequenced sample was peripheral blood. All receptors come from a human donor with acute or convalescent COVID-19. The donor label of this sample is uncertain.

The chain couples TRBV5-1 to TRBJ1-1, with TRBD1 matching over 9 bases. This CDR3 comprises 14 residues. Germline V gene data show CDR1 as SGHRS and CDR2 as YFSETQ. J was trimmed by 1 base and V by 2 bases; bases with no gene match: 0. This chain's CDR3 is CASSLQGANTEAFF. The CDR3 DNA reads as TGCGCCAGCAGCTTACAGGGGGCGAACACTGAAGCTTTCTTT.

With respect to this clone: Just one base apart from a much larger clone, this may be a read error. The V gene is TRBV7-3, the J gene TRBJ1-1, with D possibly matching TRBD1 (6 bases). The CDR3 sequence is 13 residues long. Trimming stripped 3 bases from V and 1 base from J, with 6 bases between. CDR1 and CDR2 (germline): SGHTA, FQGTGA. In DNA, the CDR3 is TGTGCCAGCAGCTTGGGACAGAACACTGAAGCTTTCTTT. Translation: CASSLGQNTEAFF.